Each of the 6 T cell receptor beta chains below was sequenced from the same sample in a study of T cell responses to AZD1222 COVID-19 vaccine. Libraries were prepared by immunoSEQ multiplex PCR; TCRdb keeps only in-frame clonotypes and omits some of them. The sample holds roughly 80,000 clones, just over 90% seen once. This specimen consisted of peripheral blood, obtained 28 days after the second AZD1222 dose. These receptors all come from an adult who received the AZD1222 COVID-19 vaccine.

The V and J genes are TRBV30 and TRBJ1-6; the D is unclear. The CDR3 is 13 residues long. In germline, CDR1 is GTSNPN, CDR2 SVGIG (reference sequence). V was trimmed by 8 bases and J by 0 bases, leaving 8 bases between them. The CDR3 reads CASLSSYNSPLHF. The CDR3, as DNA: TGTGCCAGCCTGAGCTCCTATAATTCACCCCTCCACTTT.

The gene calls are TRBV11-3 and TRBJ1-2; D gene ambiguous. The CDR3 length is 13 residues. Germline lookup yields CDR1 SGHNT and CDR2 YENEEA. Deletions cut 2 bases from V and 4 bases from J, with 8 bases between. CDR3 amino acids: CASSLSRTYGYTF. The CDR3 DNA reads as TGTGCCAGCAGCTTATCCAGGACCTATGGCTACACCTTC.

The CDR3 loop is CASSLATGTSGGYYEQYF. The DNA for the CDR3 is TGCGCCAGCAGCTTGGCGACGGGGACTAGCGGGGGGTACTACGAGCAGTACTTC. The V and J genes are TRBV5-1 and TRBJ2-7, with 15 positions matching TRBD2. The length of the CDR3 is 18 residues. The germline CDR1 and CDR2 sequences are SGHRS and YFSETQ. After removal of 0 bases from V and 3 bases from J, the junction contained 7 bases not matched to a gene.

The chain carries TRBV29-1 and TRBJ2-5, with 10 nucleotides matching TRBD1. The CDR3 sequence is 13 residues long. The J segment lost 5 bases and the V segment lost 7 bases, leaving 7 bases of the junction unmatched. The V gene's germline CDR1 is SQVTM and CDR2 ANQGSEA. The CDR3 spells CSADGGQGETQYF. Here the CDR3 DNA reads TGCAGCGCGGATGGGGGACAGGGGGAGACCCAGTACTTC.

V and J are TRBV6-6 and TRBJ2-1; TRBD1 might be the D (6 bases). Germline V CDR1 and CDR2: MNHNY, SVGAGI (reference sequence). The CDR3 runs to 15 residues. The ends were cut back, 6 bases at V and 6 bases at J, with 18 bases in the middle. CDR3 in DNA: TGTGCCAGCAGACAGGGACGTTCCTCACGCAATGAGCAGTTCTTC. Protein product: CASRQGRSSRNEQFF.

The V gene is TRBV20-1, the J gene TRBJ1-1, with TRBD1 matching 7 bases. V lost 3 bases to trimming and J lost 1 base; unmatched junction nucleotides: 5. Germline V CDR1 and CDR2: DFQATT, SNEGSKA (reference sequence). The CDR3 has 14 residues. CDR3 in amino acids: CSASKQGTNTEAFF. The CDR3 DNA reads TGCAGTGCTAGTAAACAGGGGACGAACACTGAAGCTTTCTTT.